This TCR beta chain is drawn from a study of identical twins. Germline trimming cut 3 bases from V and 3 bases from J; bases unmatched to any gene: 4. The CDR3 consists of 15 residues. The V gene's germline CDR1 is MGHRA and CDR2 YSYEKL. A single record per CDR3 protein comes from TCRdb applying MiXCR to the 5' RACE reads. The data contain around 1.7 million distinct CDR3 sequences, about 31% of them singletons. This clonotype was picked up many times. Its antigen remains unidentified. Study-wide results and caveats: For out-of-frame alpha sequences shared by twins, low generation probability was in excess. Within beta out-of-frame sequences, the excess sharing observed between twins was weaker. Among monozygotic twins, out-of-frame TCR alpha sharing exceeded what models predicted. The authors noted that invariant MAIT and iNKT cells could partly confound zero-insertion analyses.

The chain carries TRBV4-1 and TRBJ2-7; 11 positions match TRBD2. Sequenced input: cord blood. This clonotype originated in a newborn girl in good health. CDR3 in amino acids: CASSHQTSGDYEQYF. In DNA form, the CDR3 reads TGCGCCAGCAGCCATCAGACTAGCGGGGACTACGAGCAGTACTTC.